This T cell receptor (beta chain) was sequenced in a study of cytomegalovirus exposure and HLA in healthy donors. Study in general: Clustering assigned around 77% of the approximately 430 genotyped donors to the Caucasian-associated ancestry cluster.

From germline, CDR1 is SGHTA and CDR2 FQGNSA. The CDR3 runs to 13 residues. V was clipped by 4 bases and J by 4 bases, with 8 bases between them. Primers included in the PCR were 60 Vbeta and 13 Jbeta primers. Assay used: immunoSEQ multiplex PCR; TCRdb lists only in-frame clones, some missing. The data show fewer than 45,000 clones, over 60% seen once. This sequence was found in a man between 40 and 49 years old in good health and CMV-seronegative. The rearrangement links TRBV7-2 to TRBJ1-5, with D unclear. What was sequenced was PBMCs. CDR3 coding DNA: TGTGCCAGCAGCTCCGACGGGAATCAGCCCCAGCATTTT. This translates into CASSSDGNQPQHF.